This T cell receptor beta chain was found in a study of vaccination effects on CD4 cells after COVID-19. Notes on this clone: Its antigen is currently unknown.

After expansion with viral peptide pools in the ViraFEST assay, antigen-specific CD4+ T cells were sequenced. Upon completion of about ten days in culture, CD4+ T cells were isolated. Vaccinees lacked prior SARS-CoV-2 infection and tested negative for nucleocapsid antibodies. The CDR3 extends over 17 amino acids. CDR1 MNHEY and CDR2 SMNVEV come from the germline V gene (reference sequence). V lost 0 bases and J lost 2, with 17 bases in between. Assay: immunoSEQ multiplex PCR; the TCRdb copy retains only in-frame clones and omits some. This table has 25,000 to 30,000 clones, more than 65% appearing once.

The sequencing used CD4+ T cells from PBMCs cultured with HCoV-NL63 spike peptides, collected before COVID-19 vaccination. This receptor was obtained from a human donor who received a COVID-19 vaccine. The chain joins TRBV27 to TRBJ2-7; the D gene is possibly TRBD2 (6 bases). The CDR3 bases are TGTGCCAGCAGTTTATCGATAACGGGAGTGTTTCCCTACGAGCAGTACTTC. This codes for CASSLSITGVFPYEQYF.